A single sample gave rise to the 16 T cell receptor beta chains below, sequenced in a study of T cells after yellow fever vaccination. TCRdb reprocessed the 5' RACE reads with MiXCR, giving one entry per CDR3 protein. The data show under 550,000 distinct CDR3 sequences, with 21% seen just once and around 17% held by the top ten. Sequencing used PBMCs, obtained 20 to 25 days after the first yellow fever vaccination. These receptors were obtained from a man younger than 30 who received the YFV17D yellow fever vaccine.

This clonotype has just a few counts. V usage is TRBV9 and J usage is TRBJ2-3, with 9 positions matching TRBD1. CDR1 is SGDLS, CDR2 YYNGEE, per germline. J gave up 7 bases and V 4 bases, and 10 bases lay outside the gene matches. CDR3 length equals 15 residues. CDR3 protein: CASSPRWTGENTQYF. Here the CDR3 DNA reads TGTGCCAGCAGCCCTAGGTGGACAGGGGAGAATACGCAGTATTTT.

The table lists this clonotype with a few counts. The V gene is TRBV5-6, the J gene TRBJ1-2; 12 bases are a match to TRBD1. With V trimmed by 4 bases and J by 4 bases, 11 bases remained unmatched. Germline CDR1 and CDR2: SGHDT and YYEEEE. The CDR3 extends over 17 amino acids. The CDR3 loop is CASSRDRGLLRSYGYTF. Here the CDR3 DNA reads TGTGCCAGCAGCCGGGACAGGGGGCTCCTGCGGAGCTATGGCTACACCTTC.

This clonotype was counted between two and nine times. Written as DNA, the CDR3 is TGTGCCAGCACGCGTCCCGGCTATGGCTACACCTTC. Protein product: CASTRPGYGYTF. The rearrangement joins TRBV12-3 or TRBV12-4 to TRBJ1-2; D ambiguous. V lost 7 bases, J lost 4 bases, and 10 bases lay in between. This CDR3 is built from 12 residues.

The chain employs TRBV4-1 and TRBJ2-5; D tentatively fits TRBD1 or TRBD2 (5 bases each). V was pared by 8 bases and J by 3 bases, with 19 bases between. The CDR3 has 15 amino acids. CDR1 is MGHRA and CDR2 is YSYEKL in the germline V gene. For the CDR3, the DNA is TGCGCCAGCGGAGCCCGGGCCCTGGGGGAAGAGACCCAGTACTTC. Amino acids: CASGARALGEETQYF.

This clonotype has just a few counts. The V call is TRBV15, the J call TRBJ2-3, with D perhaps TRBD2 (6 bases). The CDR3 runs to 20 residues. V lost 4 bases, J lost 2 bases, and 28 bases lay in between. CDR1 is LNHNV, CDR2 YYDKDF, per germline (reference sequence). CDR3 protein: CATSTSSGTGFLFATDTQYF. The DNA for the CDR3 is TGTGCCACCAGCACTTCATCAGGGACTGGCTTCCTTTTTGCCACAGATACGCAGTATTTT.

The rearrangement links TRBV28 to TRBJ1-1, with TRBD1 matching 12 bases. CDR3 length: 15 residues. Germline values: CDR1 MDHEN, CDR2 SYDVKM. V trimming: 3 bases; J trimming: 5 bases; junction bases outside the gene matches: 4. This chain's CDR3 is CASSFGTGGLTEAFF. In nucleotides, the CDR3 is TGTGCCAGCAGTTTCGGGACAGGGGGCTTGACTGAAGCTTTCTTT.

The chain joins TRBV7-3 to TRBJ2-5, with 7 bases identical to TRBD2. Germline CDR1 and CDR2: SGHTA and FQGTGA. V dropped 5 bases and J dropped 5; count of bases not matched to a gene: 8. This CDR3 has 14 amino acids. CDR3 DNA sequence: TGTGCCAGCAGCCAGCGGGACCTGGATGAGACCCAGTACTTC. Its translation: CASSQRDLDETQYF.

This clonotype was counted only a few times. The genes are TRBV2 and TRBJ1-2, with D possibly matching TRBD1 (5 bases). The CDR3 runs 14 residues. V was cut by 4 bases and J by 5 bases, with 14 bases left in between. Per germline, CDR1 SNHLY and CDR2 FYNNEI. CDR3 coding DNA: TGTGCCAGCAGTGGTCGGGGGGAAGGGTATGGCTACACCTTC. Residues: CASSGRGEGYGYTF.

J is TRBJ1-6 and V is TRBV12-3 or TRBV12-4; D might be TRBD1 (6 bases). The CDR3 consists of 15 residues. The V gene lost 5 bases and the J gene lost 3 bases, with 11 bases spanning the gap. As DNA, the CDR3 is TGTGCCAGCAGTCCTGGACAGAACTATAATTCACCCCTCCACTTT. It specifies CASSPGQNYNSPLHF.

The V gene is TRBV28, the J gene TRBJ1-1; no firm D call. The germline gives CDR1 MDHEN, CDR2 SYDVKM. This CDR3 region has 15 residues. The ends were cut back, 2 bases at V and 4 bases at J, with 14 bases in the middle. DNA of the CDR3: TGTGCCAGCAGTTTAGCCTTGATAAAACTCACTGAAGCTTTCTTT. Amino acids: CASSLALIKLTEAFF.

This chain links TRBV7-9 with TRBJ2-5, with 14 bases matching TRBD2. Per the germline V gene, CDR1 is SEHNR and CDR2 is FQNEAQ (reference sequence). This CDR3 is 16 amino acids long. V lost 5 bases and J lost 5; bases outside the gene matches: 7. The CDR3 protein is CASSPGTSGGSETQYF. DNA for the CDR3: TGTGCCAGCAGCCCCGGGACTAGCGGGGGATCTGAGACCCAGTACTTC. The variable domain in full, with the rest retrieved from reference TRBV7-9 and TRBJ2-5, is DTGVSQNPRHKITKRGQNVTFRCDPISEHNRLYWYRQTLGQGPEFLTYFQNEAQLEKSRLLSDRFSAERPKGSFSTLEIQRTEQGDSAMYLCASSPGTSGGSETQYFGPGTRLLVL.

This clonotype was seen a handful of times. The chain joins TRBV9 to TRBJ1-1; possible D gene TRBD1, 5 bases. The V gene's germline CDR1 is SGDLS and CDR2 YYNGEE. With 0 bases removed from V and 6 bases from J, the gap between germline ends came to 9 bases. This CDR3 is 13 amino acids long. The chain's CDR3 is CASSVGGGPEAFF. The CDR3 DNA follows: TGTGCCAGCAGCGTAGGGGGGGGACCTGAAGCTTTCTTT. The whole variable domain, remainder taken from reference TRBV9 and TRBJ1-1, is DSGVTQTPKHLITATGQRVTLRCSPRSGDLSVYWYQQSLDQGLQFLIQYYNGEERAKGNILERFSAQQFPDLHSELNLSSLELGDSALYFCASSVGGGPEAFFGQGTRLTVV.

V and J are TRBV7-6 and TRBJ2-3; D is ambiguous. V lost 1 base and J lost 2, with 13 bases in between. There are 16 residues in the CDR3. Germline CDR1 SGHVS, CDR2 FNYEAQ. The CDR3: CASSLGVAGSTDTQYF. CDR3 DNA: TGTGCCAGCAGCTTAGGCGTGGCCGGGTCCACAGATACGCAGTATTTT.

The gene calls are TRBV7-3 and TRBJ1-1; tentatively, D is TRBD1 (6 bases). V was cut by 5 bases and J by 8 bases, with 12 bases left in between. Per germline, CDR1 SGHTA and CDR2 FQGTGA. CDR3 length equals 12 residues. CDR3 sequence: CASSERGREAFF. In DNA form, the CDR3 reads TGTGCCAGCAGCGAACGGGGGCGGGAAGCTTTCTTT.

This chain links TRBV7-2 with TRBJ1-6, with D unclear. Trimming took 1 base from V and 13 from J, leaving 8 bases between them. The CDR3 is made up of 12 amino acids. The germline gives CDR1 SGHTA, CDR2 FQGNSA. The CDR3 loop reads CASSLEPVPLHF. CDR3 nucleotides: TGTGCCAGCAGCTTAGAACCAGTCCCCCTCCACTTT.

The chain links TRBV10-3 to TRBJ2-2; D remains unclear. The CDR3 is made up of 14 amino acids. The ends were cut back, 3 bases at V and 1 base at J, with 6 bases in the middle. CDR1 and CDR2 from the germline V gene are ENHRY and SYGVKD. CDR3 DNA sequence: TGTGCCATCAGTGAAAAACAGAACACCGGGGAGCTGTTTTTT. This codes for CAISEKQNTGELFF.